One sample yielded the 21 T cell receptor beta chains listed below, sequenced in a study of siplizumab effects on memory and regulatory T cells. The assay was immunoSEQ multiplex PCR, and TCRdb's table has in-frame clones only and misses some. The data hold fewer than 120,000 clones, with about nine tenths observed a single time. Sequencing was done on a sample of CD4+ T cells sorted from blood. These receptor sequences come from a human donor in good health.

The J gene is TRBJ2-7, the V gene TRBV5-1; the match to TRBD1 covers 9 bases. Germline V gives CDR1 SGHRS, CDR2 YFSETQ. The V segment lost 4 bases and the J segment 6 bases; nucleotides outside the gene matches: 11. This CDR3 comprises 15 residues. The CDR3 here is CASSEPTGTGTEQYF. In nucleotides, the CDR3 is TGCGCCAGCAGCGAACCAACCGGGACAGGGACCGAGCAGTACTTC.

The CDR3 sequence: CASSQPGAIGETQYF. Written as DNA, the CDR3 is TGTGCCAGCAGCCAACCGGGAGCGATCGGAGAGACCCAGTACTTC. The chain has TRBV14 and TRBJ2-5; possible D gene TRBD2, 6 bases. The CDR3 covers 15 residues. The V end was cut by 2 bases, the J end by 4 bases, with 14 bases between. Germline lookup yields CDR1 SGHDN and CDR2 FVKESK.

The chain combines TRBV5-8 with TRBJ2-3; 10 nucleotides agree with TRBD2. V lost 4 bases to trimming and J lost 0 bases; unmatched junction nucleotides: 5. This CDR3 has 16 residues. CDR1 and CDR2 (germline): SGHTS, YDEGEE. DNA for the CDR3: TGTGCCAGCAGCCGGGTACTAGCGGGGAGCACAGATACGCAGTATTTT. This sequence encodes CASSRVLAGSTDTQYF.

The genes are TRBV18 and TRBJ2-2; no clear D. Germline CDR1 is KGHSH and CDR2 is LQKENI. Trimming left V 3 bases short and J 5 bases short, with 13 bases between. The CDR3 loop spans 15 amino acids. Here the CDR3 DNA reads TGTGCCAGCTCACCCCGGCAGGTAACGACCGGGGAGCTGTTTTTT. Protein product: CASSPRQVTTGELFF.

The V gene is TRBV7-8, the J gene TRBJ1-2; unclear D gene. Trimming shortened V by 1 base and J by 2 bases, and 5 bases separated the two germline ends. The CDR3 has 13 residues. From germline, CDR1 is SGHVS and CDR2 FQNEAQ. CDR3 residues: CASSLVRNYGYTF. The CDR3 DNA reads as TGTGCCAGCAGCTTAGTTAGAAACTATGGCTACACCTTC.

This chain links TRBV18 with TRBJ2-3, with 8 bases fitting TRBD2. Germline CDR1 and CDR2: KGHSH and LQKENI. V trimming: 1 base; J trimming: 5 bases; junction bases outside the gene matches: 5. CDR3 length: 15 amino acids. CDR3 amino acids: CASSPQGLALDTQYF. Written as DNA, the CDR3 is TGTGCCAGCTCACCACAAGGACTAGCTCTAGATACGCAGTATTTT.

This sequence joins TRBV2 and TRBJ1-2; D not certain. V lost 5 bases and J 3 bases, leaving 13 bases between the germline ends. The CDR3 contains 14 residues. Looked up from germline, CDR1 is SNHLY and CDR2 is FYNNEI. The CDR3 DNA is TGTGCCAGCAGTCTATACCCGGGAGACTATGGCTACACCTTC. Its protein product is CASSLYPGDYGYTF.

This chain joins TRBV11-3 and TRBJ2-1, with 11 bases identical to TRBD1. The CDR3 spans 16 residues. Germline values: CDR1 SGHNT, CDR2 YENEEA. Trimming at V came to 5 bases and at J to 0 bases, leaving 3 bases not matched to a gene. In DNA, the CDR3 is TGTGCCAGCAGCCACGGGACAGGGGGCTCCTACAATGAGCAGTTCTTC. Amino acids: CASSHGTGGSYNEQFF. Based on the CDR3 plus reference TRBV11-3 and TRBJ2-1, the full variable domain is EAGVVQSPRYKIIEKKQPVAFWCNPISGHNTLYWYLQNLGQGPELLIRYENEEAVDDSQLPKDRFSAERLKGVDSTLKIQPAELGDSAVYLCASSHGTGGSYNEQFFGPGTRLTVL.

The V gene is TRBV6-6, the J gene TRBJ1-1; 7 nucleotides match TRBD1. The V gene's germline CDR1 is MNHNY and CDR2 SVGAGI (reference sequence). The V segment lost 7 bases and the J segment 5 bases; nucleotides outside the gene matches: 10. The CDR3 has 14 residues. The CDR3 region has the DNA TGTGCCAGCAAATCATTGACAGGGCCTACTGAAGCTTTCTTT. This translates into CASKSLTGPTEAFF.

In DNA form, the CDR3 reads TGTGCCAGCAGCCTAAGCCAGGGACAGTCCCAGTACTTC. Amino acid sequence: CASSLSQGQSQYF. The chain employs TRBV11-2 and TRBJ2-5; 7 positions match TRBD1. Trimming cost V 5 bases and J 9 bases; bases outside gene matches: 9. The CDR3 covers 13 residues. Germline values: CDR1 SGHAT, CDR2 FQNNGV.

The J gene is TRBJ1-5, the V gene TRBV4-1; D is ambiguous. The CDR3 runs 19 residues. CDR1 MGHRA and CDR2 YSYEKL come from the germline V gene. With 4 bases removed from V and 3 bases from J, the gap between germline ends came to 25 bases. The chain's CDR3 is CASSPHTDRLGRTNQPQHF. The CDR3 bases are TGCGCCAGCAGCCCCCACACCGACCGACTGGGAAGGACCAATCAGCCCCAGCATTTT.

V is TRBV5-1 and J is TRBJ1-6; D remains unclear. V dropped 0 bases and J dropped 7 bases, with 8 bases sitting between them. The CDR3 consists of 14 residues. Germline V gives CDR1 SGHRS, CDR2 YFSETQ. CDR3 amino acids: CASSLGGVNSPLHF. The CDR3 nucleotides read TGCGCCAGCAGCTTGGGCGGGGTCAATTCACCCCTCCACTTT. Full variable domain (outside the CDR3, taken from reference TRBV5-1 and TRBJ1-6): KAGVTQTPRYLIKTRGQQVTLSCSPISGHRSVSWYQQTPGQGLQFLFEYFSETQRNKGNFPGRFSGRQFSNSRSEMNVSTLELGDSALYLCASSLGGVNSPLHFGNGTRLTVT.

The chain uses TRBV9 and TRBJ2-1; either TRBD1 or TRBD2 may supply D (5 bases each). Germline V lookup: CDR1 SGDLS, CDR2 YYNGEE. Trimming stripped 0 bases from V and 12 bases from J, with 16 bases between. CDR3 length: 14 amino acids. For the CDR3, the DNA is TGTGCCAGCAGCGTAGAAGGGACGGCTACCGCGCAGTTCTTC. Amino acids: CASSVEGTATAQFF.

CDR3 nucleotides: TGTGCCAGCAGCGAGGCGGGACACCTAGGACTAGCGGGAGTAACCGGGGAGCTGTTTTTT. Residues: CASSEAGHLGLAGVTGELFF. The chain joins TRBV9 to TRBJ2-2; TRBD2 matches 13 bases. The CDR3 is made up of 20 amino acids. Germline CDR1 is SGDLS and CDR2 is YYNGEE. V lost 3 bases to trimming and J lost 5 bases; unmatched junction nucleotides: 16.

Remarks on this clone: The germline gene is not matched at one end of the junction; a read error may be the cause. V usage is TRBV5-4 and J usage is TRBJ1-2; 8 nucleotides agree with TRBD1. This CDR3 contains 12 residues. CDR1 SGHNT and CDR2 YYREEE come from the germline V gene (reference sequence). The CDR3 nucleotides read TGTGCCAGCAGCCTGGACAGGGCCGTCTCTGCCTTC. Its translation: CASSLDRAVSAF.

For the CDR3, the DNA is TGTGCCAGCAGCGGCTGGGGAGGGCGCGAGACCCAGTACTTC. Protein sequence: CASSGWGGRETQYF. The V gene is TRBV7-5, the J gene TRBJ2-5; the DNA was not used to check the table's D call, TRBD2. TRBV7-5 counts as a pseudogene. The CDR3 totals 14 residues.

V usage is TRBV10-3 and J usage is TRBJ1-2, with no clear D. V was trimmed by 2 bases and J by 0 bases, leaving 16 bases between them. This CDR3 region has 17 residues. Germline V lookup: CDR1 ENHRY, CDR2 SYGVKD. In DNA form, the CDR3 reads TGTGCCATCAGTGAGGGTCCAACACCCGGGGCTAACTATGGCTACACCTTC. The encoded protein is CAISEGPTPGANYGYTF.

For the CDR3, the DNA is TGTGCCAGCTCAGAGCAGGGTCCCCTCTCCTACGAGCAGTACTTC. Translated, it gives CASSEQGPLSYEQYF. The rearrangement joins TRBV18 to TRBJ2-7, with D maybe TRBD1 (5 bases). V was shortened by 5 bases and J by 0 bases, with 14 bases between the two germline ends. The V gene's germline CDR1 is KGHSH and CDR2 LQKENI. The CDR3 totals 15 residues.

V gene TRBV19 combines with J gene TRBJ1-5; 7 nucleotides line up with TRBD1. The V gene's germline CDR1 is LNHDA and CDR2 SQIVND (reference sequence). This CDR3 contains 17 residues. V lost 9 bases and J lost 1; bases outside the gene matches: 15. The CDR3 spells CASRPLYRGVSNQPQHF. The CDR3, as DNA: TGTGCCAGCAGACCCCTCTACAGGGGAGTGAGCAATCAGCCCCAGCATTTT.

The rearrangement links TRBV4-1 to TRBJ2-3; TRBD2 matches 9 bases. The V segment lost 3 bases and the J segment 4 bases; nucleotides outside the gene matches: 2. This CDR3 has 14 amino acids. Germline CDR1 and CDR2: MGHRA and YSYEKL. The chain's CDR3 is CASSQREGPDTQYF. DNA for the CDR3: TGCGCCAGCAGCCAGCGGGAGGGCCCAGATACGCAGTATTTT.

J is TRBJ1-1 and V is TRBV27, with unresolved D. The ends were cut back, 3 bases at V and 4 bases at J, with 9 bases in the middle. Per germline, CDR1 MNHEY and CDR2 SMNVEV (reference sequence). The CDR3 covers 13 residues. This CDR3 reads CASSFKETTEAFF. DNA for the CDR3: TGTGCCAGCAGTTTTAAGGAAACCACTGAAGCTTTCTTT.